What follows are 21 T cell receptor beta chains derived from one specimen sequenced in a study of blood T cell repertoires in COVID-19. Generated by immunoSEQ multiplex PCR, the TCRdb table keeps only in-frame clones and is missing some. The table lists nearly 80,000 clones, 65% to 85% of them singletons. The material sequenced was peripheral blood. These receptors all stem from a man aged 60-69 years with active or convalescent COVID-19.

The chain links TRBV18 to TRBJ1-1; 9 bases match TRBD1. V shed 6 bases and J 1 base; nucleotides not matched to a gene: 6. The CDR3 consists of 15 residues. Germline values: CDR1 KGHSH, CDR2 LQKENI. As DNA, the CDR3 is TGTGCCAGCTCTCAACAGGGGGCGAAGAACACTGAAGCTTTCTTT. Translation: CASSQQGAKNTEAFF.

With regard to this clone: In the same sample, other DNA sequences code for this CDR3. The genes are TRBV2 and TRBJ1-3; possible D gene TRBD1, 6 bases. The V end was cut by 5 bases, the J end by 4 bases, with 12 bases between. The germline CDR1 and CDR2 sequences are SNHLY and FYNNEI. The CDR3 is made up of 14 amino acids. The chain's CDR3 is CASSTGLSGNTIYF. The CDR3 nucleotides read TGTGCCAGCAGTACAGGGTTATCCGGAAACACCATATATTTT.

The genes are TRBV4-3 and TRBJ2-1; TRBD2 agrees at 8 bases. The CDR3 is 16 amino acids. Germline V CDR1 and CDR2: LGHNA, YSLEER. V lost 0 bases and J lost 4; bases outside the gene matches: 5. DNA of the CDR3: TGCGCCAGCAGCCAAGATCGGGGGGGGGCTTACAATGAGCAGTTCTTC. Amino acid sequence: CASSQDRGGAYNEQFF.

This chain joins TRBV5-1 and TRBJ2-7; D perhaps matches TRBD2 (7 bases). Germline V CDR1 and CDR2: SGHRS, YFSETQ. The CDR3 length is 17 residues. Trimming took off 0 bases at V and 2 bases at J, with 18 bases between the two ends. CDR3 protein: CASSLGAGGPSAYEQYF. CDR3 coding DNA: TGCGCCAGCAGCTTGGGGGCCGGGGGGCCATCCGCCTACGAGCAGTACTTC.

The rearrangement joins TRBV4-3 to TRBJ2-7; no reliable D call. The CDR3 spans 14 residues. Between the trimmed V and J ends, which lost 0 bases and 2 bases, there was a span of 8 bases. Per the germline V gene, CDR1 is LGHNA and CDR2 is YSLEER. The CDR3: CASSQDLSTYEQYF. The DNA of the CDR3 is TGCGCCAGCAGCCAAGATCTGAGCACCTACGAGCAGTACTTC.

This clone was seen a handful of times. The chain has TRBV7-9 and TRBJ1-2, with 9 bases matching TRBD1. CDR3 length equals 12 residues. Germline V gene data show CDR1 as SEHNR and CDR2 as FQNEAQ (reference sequence). Germline trimming cut 5 bases from V and 14 bases from J; bases unmatched to any gene: 9. CDR3 protein: CASSAEQGARTF. The DNA for the CDR3 is TGTGCCAGCAGCGCTGAACAGGGGGCTAGAACCTTC.

This chain links TRBV25-1 with TRBJ1-5; D unclear. Germline V CDR1 and CDR2: MGHDK, SYGVNS. Trimming cost V 6 bases and J 4 bases, with 10 bases left between them. This CDR3 is 13 amino acids long. The CDR3 reads CASSPRGNQPQHF. CDR3 in DNA: TGTGCCAGCAGCCCCCGCGGGAATCAGCCCCAGCATTTT. Filled out from reference TRBV25-1 and TRBJ1-5, the complete variable domain reads EADIYQTPRYLVIGTGKKITLECSQTMGHDKMYWYQQDPGMELHLIHYSYGVNSTEKGDLSSESTVSRIRTEHFPLTLESARPSHTSQYLCASSPRGNQPQHFGDGTRLSIL.

The V call is TRBV19, the J call TRBJ1-2; 9 positions agree with TRBD1. CDR1 is LNHDA, CDR2 SQIVND, per germline (reference sequence). The CDR3 sequence is 14 residues long. The V gene end was trimmed by 4 bases and the J gene end by 7 bases; junction bases not matched to a gene: 7. CDR3 protein: CASSTRGQGSGYTF. Written as DNA, the CDR3 is TGTGCCAGTAGTACTCGGGGACAGGGTTCTGGCTACACCTTC.

This clone has only one observation. The gene calls are TRBV5-6 and TRBJ2-3, with TRBD1 matching over 7 bases. The CDR3 totals 14 residues. Germline V gene sequence: CDR1 SGHDT, CDR2 YYEEEE. The V and J ends lost 4 bases and 1 base, in that order; junction bases with no gene match: 3. The CDR3 loop is CASSPGTGTDTQYF. In nucleotides, the CDR3 is TGTGCCAGCAGCCCCGGGACAGGCACAGATACGCAGTATTTT.

This chain connects TRBV3-1 (or the pseudogene TRBV3-2) to TRBJ2-3, with 9 bases fitting TRBD2. J was trimmed by 5 bases and V by 4 bases; bases with no gene match: 13. Germline V lookup: CDR1 LGHDT, CDR2 YNNKEL (reference sequence). CDR3 length: 17 amino acids. Here the CDR3 DNA reads TGTGCCAGCAGCCCACTACTGCGGGGGGGCGGAAGAGATACGCAGTATTTT. Translation gives CASSPLLRGGGRDTQYF.

This clone showed up just once. This chain uses TRBV30 with TRBJ1-1; a weak D match, TRBD1 (5 bases). CDR1 and CDR2 from the germline V gene are GTSNPN and SVGIG (reference sequence). V was cut by 5 bases and J by 5 bases, with 18 bases left in between. The CDR3 totals 14 residues. The CDR3 here is CAWARVGGVTEAFF. The CDR3 nucleotides are TGTGCCTGGGCCCGCGTGGGGGGGGTTACTGAAGCTTTCTTT.

This chain connects TRBV25-1 to TRBJ1-1; 7 bases line up with TRBD1. With 1 base clipped from V and 4 bases from J, the junction kept 9 bases outside the gene matches. Germline V gene data show CDR1 as MGHDK and CDR2 as SYGVNS. The CDR3 runs to 16 residues. The CDR3 sequence: CASSEWGRGYSTEAFF. CDR3 bases: TGTGCCAGCAGTGAATGGGGCAGGGGGTATTCCACTGAAGCTTTCTTT.

V usage is TRBV10-3 and J usage is TRBJ1-2; TRBD1 is a possible D gene (6 bases). Germline values: CDR1 ENHRY, CDR2 SYGVKD. The length of the CDR3 is 14 residues. V was pared by 4 bases and J by 7 bases, with 16 bases between. CDR3 bases: TGTGCCATCAGTGGCTCCCAGGGGAAGGTTGGCTACACCTTC. Translated: CAISGSQGKVGYTF.

The rearrangement joins TRBV2 to TRBJ1-2; a possible D gene is TRBD1 (5 bases). CDR3 length: 16 residues. Trimming stripped 6 bases from V and 7 bases from J, with 24 bases between. Germline V lookup: CDR1 SNHLY, CDR2 FYNNEI. The CDR3: CASSLRLPGGGGGYTF. Written as DNA, the CDR3 is TGTGCCAGCAGCTTGAGACTCCCTGGGGGGGGAGGTGGCTACACCTTC.

This clone was observed once. CDR3 amino acids: CASSQAIRREPSGNTIYF. DNA for the CDR3: TGTGCCAGCAGCCAAGCCATCCGACGGGAGCCCTCTGGAAACACCATATATTTT. This chain links TRBV14 with TRBJ1-3; the D is unclear. CDR1 SGHDN and CDR2 FVKESK come from the germline V gene. The length of the CDR3 is 18 residues. Between the trimmed V and J ends, which lost 1 base and 0 bases, there was a span of 16 bases.

The chain uses TRBV7-2 and TRBJ2-2; TRBD1 aligns across 8 bases. The CDR3 consists of 15 residues. J lost 6 bases, V lost 2 bases, and 5 bases had no gene match. The V gene's germline CDR1 is SGHTA and CDR2 FQGNSA. Here the CDR3 reads CASSLKEQGAGELFF. In DNA form, the CDR3 reads TGTGCCAGCAGCTTAAAGGAACAGGGGGCCGGGGAGCTGTTTTTT.

The V call is TRBV10-3, the J call TRBJ1-1; no firm D call. V was shortened by 4 bases and J by 1 base, with 13 bases between the two germline ends. Per germline, CDR1 ENHRY and CDR2 SYGVKD. This CDR3 comprises 15 residues. The CDR3 protein is CAISVSTSGNTEAFF. CDR3 DNA: TGTGCCATCAGTGTCTCTACATCGGGGAACACTGAAGCTTTCTTT.

The V and J genes are TRBV6-5 and TRBJ2-1; 7 positions agree with TRBD1. J lost 3 bases, V lost 8 bases, and 4 bases had no gene match. The CDR3 extends over 13 amino acids. CDR1 MNHEY and CDR2 SVGAGI come from the germline V gene. The CDR3 sequence is CASRDSNYNEQFF. The CDR3 DNA reads as TGTGCCAGCCGGGACAGCAACTACAATGAGCAGTTCTTC.

This clone was seen a few times. The rearrangement joins TRBV6-1 to TRBJ2-3, with TRBD1 matching over 7 bases. CDR1 is MNHNS and CDR2 is SASEGT in the germline V gene. J was trimmed by 6 bases and V by 1 base; bases with no gene match: 4. The CDR3 is 14 amino acids. For the CDR3, the DNA is TGTGCCAGCAGTGAAGTAACAGGGGTTGATACGCAGTATTTT. Its protein is CASSEVTGVDTQYF.

This clone was counted between two and nine times. The chain carries TRBV19 and TRBJ1-2, with 7 positions matching TRBD1. The J segment lost 10 bases and the V segment lost 7 bases, leaving 18 bases of the junction unmatched. The CDR3 consists of 15 residues. CDR1 LNHDA and CDR2 SQIVND come from the germline V gene (reference sequence). The DNA of the CDR3 is TGTGCCAGTACATCCGGTGGGACAGCTATCCTGAACTACACCTTC. This translates into CASTSGGTAILNYTF.

The V and J genes are TRBV6-2 or TRBV6-3 and TRBJ2-3; D is perhaps TRBD2 (6 bases). Trimming took 2 bases from V and 6 from J, leaving 12 bases between them. This CDR3 has 14 amino acids. Looked up from germline, CDR1 is MNHEY and CDR2 is SVGEGT. CDR3 region: CASSYGGAFDTQYF. CDR3 DNA sequence: TGTGCCAGCAGTTACGGCGGGGCGTTCGATACGCAGTATTTT.